Below are 18 T cell receptor beta chains sequenced from a single sample in a study of breast tumors, draining lymph nodes, adjacent tissues. The lymph nodes were axillary draining lymph nodes from breast cancer patients. TCRdb ran MiXCR on the multiplex PCR reads and lists one entry per CDR3 protein. The data hold about 270,000 distinct CDR3 sequences, with roughly 30% observed a single time. The sequencing sample was made of axillary lymph node tissue. The receptor source for this set is a female donor with breast cancer. Some clones in this sample may be carry-over from other donors' samples.

The genes are TRBV11-2 and TRBJ1-5; possible D gene TRBD1, 6 bases. This CDR3 comprises 17 residues. V gave up 2 bases and J gave up 0 bases, with 14 bases separating them. CDR1 SGHAT and CDR2 FQNNGV come from the germline V gene. CDR3: CASSLMTGGDSNQPQHF. As DNA, the CDR3 is TGTGCCAGCAGCTTAATGACGGGGGGCGATAGCAATCAGCCCCAGCATTTT.

The J gene is TRBJ1-4, the V gene TRBV11-2; perhaps TRBD1 as D (5 bases). This CDR3 is 15 amino acids long. Between the trimmed V and J ends, which lost 4 bases and 6 bases, there was a span of 15 bases. CDR1 and CDR2 (germline): SGHAT, FQNNGV. This CDR3 reads CASSSPDNSHEKLFF. In DNA form, the CDR3 reads TGTGCCAGCAGCTCCCCGGACAACTCCCATGAAAAACTGTTTTTT.

Details on this clonotype: Just one base apart from a much larger clone, this may be a read error. V is TRBV6-2 or TRBV6-3 and J is TRBJ1-5; the match to TRBD1 covers 7 bases. The J segment lost 2 bases and the V segment lost 2 bases, leaving 6 bases of the junction unmatched. The CDR3 runs to 16 residues. Germline-derived CDR1 and CDR2 are MNHEY and SVGEGT. The CDR3 region has the DNA TGTGCCAGCAGTTACAGCCCCGGGACAGGCAATCAGCCCCAGCATTTT. Translation: CASSYSPGTGNQPQHF.

Of note for this clonotype: This CDR3 is missing its conserved last phenylalanine or tryptophan, likely due to a read error. The V and J genes are TRBV19 and TRBJ2-7; D is possibly TRBD2 (5 bases). The CDR3 extends over 15 amino acids. Germline V gives CDR1 LNHDA, CDR2 SQIVND (reference sequence). As DNA, the CDR3 is TGTGCCAGTAGTACCCACTTGGGGAGCTCCTACGGGCAGTACCTC. Translated, it gives CASSTHLGSSYGQYL.

This clonotype was counted a few times. This chain connects TRBV6-1 to TRBJ2-3; 7 bases match TRBD2. Per germline, CDR1 MNHNS and CDR2 SASEGT. The CDR3 has 14 residues. With 10 bases clipped from V and 0 bases from J, the junction kept 7 bases outside the gene matches. Here the CDR3 reads CANARGDSTDTQYF. The CDR3 DNA reads as TGTGCCAACGCCCGGGGGGACAGCACAGATACGCAGTATTTT.

In its sample, this clonotype was seen many times. This chain links TRBV11-1 with TRBJ2-7; 12 nucleotides match TRBD2. V lost 5 bases and J lost 1; bases outside the gene matches: 9. This CDR3 region has 17 residues. Germline values: CDR1 SGHAT, CDR2 FQDESV (reference sequence). The CDR3 nucleotides are TGTGCCAGCAGCCGAGACACCGGGACTAGCGGGTCCTACGAGCAGTACTTC. It translates to CASSRDTGTSGSYEQYF. The full variable domain, in which reference TRBV11-1 and TRBJ2-7 provide the parts outside the CDR3, is EAEVAQSPRYKITEKSQAVAFWCDPISGHATLYWYRQILGQGPELLVQFQDESVVDDSQLPKDRFSAERLKGVDSTLKIQPAELGDSAMYLCASSRDTGTSGSYEQYFGPGTRLTVT.

CDR3 sequence (DNA): TGTGCCAGTAGGCTCCTAGCGGGAGGGCCTCAAATAGATACGCAGTATTTT. This codes for CASRLLAGGPQIDTQYF. V is TRBV19 and J is TRBJ2-3, with 12 bases matching TRBD2. The CDR3 has 17 amino acids. The junction had 12 bases not matched to a gene; V was cut back by 6 bases and J by 5 bases. Germline loops: CDR1 LNHDA, CDR2 SQIVND (reference sequence).

This clonotype has at least ten counts. The CDR3 DNA follows: TGCAGTGCTACGGACACATCCTACGAGCAGTACTTC. It yields the protein CSATDTSYEQYF. The chain recombines TRBV20-1 with TRBJ2-7, with D possibly TRBD1 on 5 matching bases. V was trimmed by 4 bases and J by 1 base, leaving 8 bases between them. Germline V gives CDR1 DFQATT, CDR2 SNEGSKA (reference sequence). The CDR3 has 12 amino acids.

This clonotype was seen ten or more times. The chain uses TRBV25-1 and TRBJ2-1, with a tentative D call TRBD2 (5 bases). Looked up from germline, CDR1 is MGHDK and CDR2 is SYGVNS. V lost 7 bases, J lost 6 bases, and 13 bases lay in between. The CDR3 extends over 13 amino acids. CDR3: CASNPGEGNEQFF. The CDR3, as DNA: TGTGCCAGCAATCCAGGAGAGGGCAATGAGCAGTTCTTC.

This clonotype occurred many times. The rearrangement links TRBV12-3 or TRBV12-4 to TRBJ1-5; perhaps TRBD1 as D (5 bases). The CDR3 sequence is 16 residues long. V was clipped by 0 bases and J by 6 bases, with 15 bases between them. The CDR3 DNA follows: TGTGCCAGCAGTTTAGCTCCCTGGGGGGTGGTTCAGCCCCAGCATTTT. Amino acid sequence: CASSLAPWGVVQPQHF.

This clonotype has at least ten counts. The chain links TRBV12-5 to TRBJ1-6, with 10 nucleotides matching TRBD1. The CDR3 extends over 15 amino acids. V lost 4 bases, J lost 9 bases, and 6 bases stayed unmatched. Germline CDR1 is LGHNT and CDR2 is FRNRAP. The CDR3 DNA reads as TGTGCTAGTGGTTCGGGACAGGGGTTGGGTTCACCCCTCCACTTT. It is translated as CASGSGQGLGSPLHF.

This clonotype has only one observation. A much larger clone lies one base from this, so it may be a read error. The chain links TRBV5-6 to TRBJ2-7; 8 positions agree with TRBD2. J gave up 7 bases and V 0 bases, and 15 bases lay outside the gene matches. The CDR3 loop spans 17 amino acids. Germline CDR1 SGHDT, CDR2 YYEEEE. CDR3 in DNA: TGTGCCAGCAGCTTGGTGGGACCAGCGGGAGCCTCAGGGGAGCAGTACTTC. Encoded protein: CASSLVGPAGASGEQYF.

This clonotype has at least ten counts. The chain recombines TRBV20-1 with TRBJ2-7, with TRBD2 as a possible D gene (6 bases). V lost 3 bases to trimming and J lost 1 base, with 13 bases between them. The V gene's germline CDR1 is DFQATT and CDR2 SNEGSKA (reference sequence). The CDR3 sequence is 14 residues long. The CDR3 sequence: CSASSVRDSYEQYF. The CDR3 DNA follows: TGCAGTGCTAGTTCTGTGCGGGATTCCTACGAGCAGTACTTC.

Concerning this clonotype itself: This likely comes from a read error, as the CDR3 has no conserved phenylalanine or tryptophan at its end. Because the CDR3's place on the DNA is in doubt, the DNA is left out and the CDR3 is given as listed by TCRdb. The chain recombines TRBV7-2 with TRBJ1-2; the D call of TRBD1 is as the table states it, not checked on the DNA. The CDR3 is 14 residues long, ends included. In germline, CDR1 is SGHTA, CDR2 FQGNSA. The CDR3 loop is CASSLTSGTVGHTI.

The rearrangement links TRBV7-9 to TRBJ1-5; TRBD1 is a possible D gene (5 bases). The CDR3 covers 14 residues. V was cut by 3 bases and J by 3 bases, with 9 bases left in between. Germline V gene sequence: CDR1 SEHNR, CDR2 FQNEAQ (reference sequence). The CDR3 sequence is CASSFGANNQPQHF. Written as DNA, the CDR3 is TGTGCCAGCAGCTTCGGGGCCAACAATCAGCCCCAGCATTTT.

This clonotype has ten or more counts. The rearrangement joins TRBV10-1 to TRBJ2-7; the D gene is possibly TRBD2 (6 bases). V lost 4 bases and J 3 bases, leaving 10 bases between the germline ends. From germline, CDR1 is WNHNN and CDR2 SYGVQD (reference sequence). CDR3 length equals 13 residues. CDR3 region: CASSAGSRYEQYF. DNA for the CDR3: TGCGCCAGCAGTGCCGGGAGTCGCTACGAGCAGTACTTC.

This clonotype occurred many times. One end of the junction does not line up with germline, which may come from a read error. V is TRBV7-7 and J is TRBJ2-1, with 7 positions matching TRBD2. The CDR3 totals 16 residues. Germline assignment: CDR1 SSHAT and CDR2 FNYEAQ (reference sequence). DNA for the CDR3: TGTGCTAGCAGCTTAGACGGCGGGAGCTCCTACAATGAGCAGTTCTTC. Its protein product is CASSLDGGSSYNEQFF.

In this sample, this clonotype turned up many times. The CDR3 sequence: CASSDLGLNNEQFF. The CDR3 DNA is TGTGCCAGCAGCGATCTTGGACTTAACAATGAGCAGTTCTTC. The chain employs TRBV9 and TRBJ2-1; D is perhaps TRBD2 (5 bases). The length of the CDR3 is 14 residues. Germline CDR1 SGDLS, CDR2 YYNGEE. With 3 bases removed from V and 5 bases from J, the gap between germline ends came to 12 bases.